The 9 T cell receptor beta chains given below trace back to one sample, sequenced in a study of blood T cell repertoires in COVID-19 (dated by TCRdb to the early 2020s). The method behind the library was the immunoSEQ multiplex PCR assay. The immuneACCESS repertoire file appears here via TCRdb, limited to in-frame rearrangements. These files lack a portion of the clones; in checked studies, under half of the deficit traces to unresolved V genes, and the cause of the others is not known. In this sample the table shows about 27,000 clones, over 80% of which occur a single time. Approximately 3% of the sample goes to the ten largest clones. What was sequenced was peripheral blood. The receptors originated from a human donor in a cohort sampled during active COVID-19.

V usage is TRBV5-1 and J usage is TRBJ1-4; TRBD1 agrees at 7 bases. The V and J ends lost 3 bases and 5 bases, in that order; junction bases with no gene match: 4. The CDR3 sequence is 14 residues long. Germline V gives CDR1 SGHRS, CDR2 YFSETQ. CDR3 nucleotide sequence: TGCGCCAGCAGCTGGGGACAGCGCAATGAAAAACTGTTTTTT. Amino acid sequence: CASSWGQRNEKLFF.

The chain recombines TRBV3-1 (or the pseudogene TRBV3-2) with TRBJ2-3; weak D call: TRBD2 (7 bases). Per germline, CDR1 LGHDT and CDR2 YNNKEL (reference sequence). Trimming took 5 bases from V and 6 from J, leaving 15 bases between them. This CDR3 is built from 14 residues. In DNA form, the CDR3 reads TGTGCCAGCAGCGACCCGGGGGGCCTGGATACGCAGTATTTT. Protein sequence: CASSDPGGLDTQYF.

The V gene is TRBV5-6, the J gene TRBJ2-3, with a possible D match to TRBD2 (7 bases). With 0 bases removed from V and 7 bases from J, the gap between germline ends came to 12 bases. CDR1 and CDR2 (germline): SGHDT, YYEEEE. The CDR3 loop spans 14 amino acids. Here the CDR3 reads CASSLASGGNTQYF. The CDR3 nucleotides are TGTGCCAGCAGCTTGGCATCGGGGGGCAATACGCAGTATTTT.

V usage is TRBV5-1 and J usage is TRBJ1-1, with D hard to call. The CDR3 covers 13 residues. V lost 0 bases, J lost 3 bases, and 6 bases lay in between. CDR1 and CDR2 from the germline V gene are SGHRS and YFSETQ. The CDR3 is CASSLAEYTEAFF. Written as DNA, the CDR3 is TGCGCCAGCAGCTTGGCCGAGTACACTGAAGCTTTCTTT.

The rearrangement joins TRBV6-5 to TRBJ2-5, with 12 bases lining up with TRBD2. The length of the CDR3 is 15 residues. Trimming cost V 6 bases and J 9 bases; bases outside gene matches: 11. Germline V gives CDR1 MNHEY, CDR2 SVGAGI. Here the CDR3 reads CASSASGGAHLAQYF. The CDR3, as DNA: TGTGCCAGCAGCGCTAGCGGGGGGGCCCATCTGGCCCAGTACTTC.

The chain is built from TRBV29-1 and TRBJ1-4; 7 nucleotides line up with TRBD1. In germline, CDR1 is SQVTM, CDR2 ANQGSEA. The CDR3 spans 14 residues. The trim removed 6 bases at V and 4 bases at J, leaving 8 bases unmatched. As DNA, the CDR3 is TGCAGCGTCTTGGCAGGGGGGTATAATGAAAAACTGTTTTTT. This encodes CSVLAGGYNEKLFF.

The J gene is TRBJ2-1, the V gene TRBV2; D is undetermined. Trimming removed 6 bases from V and 1 base from J, with 4 bases in between. Germline CDR1 reads SNHLY; CDR2 reads FYNNEI. This CDR3 spans 12 amino acids. DNA of the CDR3: TGTGCCAGCAGCCCTTCCTACAATGAGCAGTTCTTC. Its protein product is CASSPSYNEQFF. Filled out from reference TRBV2 and TRBJ2-1, the complete variable domain reads EPEVTQTPSHQVTQMGQEVILRCVPISNHLYFYWYRQILGQKVEFLVSFYNNEISEKSEIFDDQFSVERPDGSNFTLKIRSTKLEDSAMYFCASSPSYNEQFFGPGTRLTVL.

This clone was detected once. The chain couples TRBV6-4 to TRBJ2-1; no clear D. Germline V lookup: CDR1 MRHNA, CDR2 SNTAGT. V was pared by 5 bases and J by 5 bases, with 10 bases between. The CDR3 loop spans 13 amino acids. In DNA form, the CDR3 reads TGTGCCAGCAGTTTCGCGGAGCACAATGAGCAGTTCTTC. Protein sequence: CASSFAEHNEQFF.

The chain has TRBV19 and TRBJ1-3, with 7 bases identical to TRBD1. V lost 7 bases, J lost 0 bases, and 6 bases stayed unmatched. Germline CDR1 reads LNHDA; CDR2 reads SQIVND (reference sequence). This CDR3 has 15 residues. CDR3 sequence reads: CASTPGQSSGNTIYF. In DNA form, the CDR3 reads TGTGCCAGTACCCCGGGACAGTCCTCTGGAAACACCATATATTTT.